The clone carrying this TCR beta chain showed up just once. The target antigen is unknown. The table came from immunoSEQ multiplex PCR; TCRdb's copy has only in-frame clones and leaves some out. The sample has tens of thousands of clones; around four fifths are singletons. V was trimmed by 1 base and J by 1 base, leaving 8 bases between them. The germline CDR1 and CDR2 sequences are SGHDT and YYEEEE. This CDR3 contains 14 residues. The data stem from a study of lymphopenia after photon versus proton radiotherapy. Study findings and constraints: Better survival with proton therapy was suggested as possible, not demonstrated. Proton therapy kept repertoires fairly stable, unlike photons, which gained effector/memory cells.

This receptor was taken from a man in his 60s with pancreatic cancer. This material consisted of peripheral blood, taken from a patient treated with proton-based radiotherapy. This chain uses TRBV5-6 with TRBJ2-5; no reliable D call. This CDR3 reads CASSLLTRQETQYF. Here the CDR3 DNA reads TGTGCCAGCAGCTTGCTGACACGCCAAGAGACCCAGTACTTC.